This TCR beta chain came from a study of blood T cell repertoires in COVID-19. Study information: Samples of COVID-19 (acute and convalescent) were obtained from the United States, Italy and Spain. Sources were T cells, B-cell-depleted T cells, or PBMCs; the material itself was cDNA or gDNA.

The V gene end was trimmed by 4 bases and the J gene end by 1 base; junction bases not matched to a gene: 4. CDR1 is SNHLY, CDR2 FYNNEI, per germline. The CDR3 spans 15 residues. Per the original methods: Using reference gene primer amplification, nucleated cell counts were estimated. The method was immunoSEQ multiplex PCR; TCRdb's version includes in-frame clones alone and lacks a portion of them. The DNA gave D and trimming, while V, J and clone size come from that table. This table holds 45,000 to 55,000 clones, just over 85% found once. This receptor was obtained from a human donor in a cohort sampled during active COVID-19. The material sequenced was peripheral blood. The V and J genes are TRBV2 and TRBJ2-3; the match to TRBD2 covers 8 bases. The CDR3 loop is CASSVGTRGTDTQYF. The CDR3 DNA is TGTGCCAGCAGTGTGGGGACTAGGGGCACAGATACGCAGTATTTT.